The text below deals with one T cell receptor (beta chain). This specimen comes from a study of blood T cell repertoires in COVID-19. CDR3 size: 15 residues. Germline V gives CDR1 KGHSH, CDR2 LQKENI. V was shortened by 0 bases and J by 4 bases, with 12 bases between the two germline ends. Generated by immunoSEQ multiplex PCR, the TCRdb table keeps only in-frame clones and is missing some. The sample holds a few hundred thousand clones, approximately 88% seen once. Sequencing was carried out using PBMCs or T cells enriched from blood (not recorded which). The chain has TRBV18 and TRBJ1-2; maybe TRBD1 (5 bases). The receptor was derived from a woman aged 40 to 50 who had been exposed to COVID-19. CDR3 nucleotides: TGTGCCAGCTCACCACCTGGGGCGCCGGGCTATGGCTACACCTTC. Amino acid sequence: CASSPPGAPGYGYTF.